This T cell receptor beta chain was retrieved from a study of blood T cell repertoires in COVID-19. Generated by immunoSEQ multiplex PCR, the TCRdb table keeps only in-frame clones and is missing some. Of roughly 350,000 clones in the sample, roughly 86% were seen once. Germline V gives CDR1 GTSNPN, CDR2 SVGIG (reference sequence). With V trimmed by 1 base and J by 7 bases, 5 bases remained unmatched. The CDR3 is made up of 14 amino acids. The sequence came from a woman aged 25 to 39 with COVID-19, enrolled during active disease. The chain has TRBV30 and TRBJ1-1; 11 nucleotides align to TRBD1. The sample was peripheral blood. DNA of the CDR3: TGTGCCTGGAGTGCCCACGGGACAGGGGGTGAAGCTTTCTTT. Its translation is CAWSAHGTGGEAFF.